These T cell receptor beta chains were read from a single sample in a study of beta chain features in type 1 diabetes. Repertoires were generated with immunoSEQ multiplex PCR, while TCRdb's copy carries only in-frame clones and drops some. Here the sample spans 400,000 to 500,000 clones, around 14% being singletons. Material: naive CD4+ T cells from blood. The receptors were sampled from a man between 25 and 39 years old in good health. CDR3s include the opening cysteine and the closing phenylalanine or tryptophan. D genes are given only for firm matches. The size of a clone is reported for some rows only, either as once, few or many, or as a class for expanded clones.

cdr3_nt cdr3_aa v_call d_call j_call clone_size
TGTGCCAGCAGCTTAGGCCGAGGGTCTAGCAATCAGCCCCAGCATTTT CASSLGRGSSNQPQHF TRBV13 . TRBJ1-5 .
TGCAGTGCTAGAAATTACAATGAGCAGTTCTTC CSARNYNEQFF TRBV20-1 . TRBJ2-1 few
TGTGCCAGCAGCGTAGAACCCTCCGTAGATACGCAGTATTTT CASSVEPSVDTQYF TRBV9 . TRBJ2-3 once
TGTGCCAGCAGTCGGTTTAGCGGCCAAGAGACCCAGTACTTC CASSRFSGQETQYF TRBV6-5 . TRBJ2-5 .
TGTGCCAGCCGATCGACAGTTAGCACAGATACGCAGTATTTT CASRSTVSTDTQYF TRBV7-9 . TRBJ2-3 few
TGTGCCAGCAGTGAAGGTCTGGCCGAGACCCAGTACTTC CASSEGLAETQYF TRBV2 . TRBJ2-5 few
TGTGCCAGCTCACCGAGCCTAGCGGGATCCTACAATGAGCAGTTCTTC CASSPSLAGSYNEQFF TRBV18 TRBD2 TRBJ2-1 few
TGTGCCAGCAGTACTAAAAAAACTAGCGGGGCGTACAATGAGCAGTTCTTC CASSTKKTSGAYNEQFF TRBV27 TRBD2 TRBJ2-1 .
TGTGCCAGCAGTGACTCGGCAGGGTCGGATACGCAGTATTTT CASSDSAGSDTQYF TRBV6-4 . TRBJ2-3 .
TGTGCCAGCAGCTTGCCCGACAGGCCGAACACTGAAGCTTTCTTT CASSLPDRPNTEAFF TRBV5-4 . TRBJ1-1 .
TGTGCCAGCAGCTTAGCGAAGTATGGCTACACCTTC CASSLAKYGYTF TRBV7-2 . TRBJ1-2 .
TGTGCCAGCTCACCCGGACAGCATTATGGCTACACCTTC CASSPGQHYGYTF TRBV18 . TRBJ1-2 few
TGCGCCAGCAGCCAAGTCGGGCAGGGACTGAACACTGAAGCTTTCTTT CASSQVGQGLNTEAFF TRBV4-1 . TRBJ1-1 few
TGTGCCAGCAGCTACGGTGTGGGATGGGGTGGCAAAAACATTCAGTACTTC CASSYGVGWGGKNIQYF TRBV5-8 . TRBJ2-4 few